This is a list of T cell receptor beta chains from one sample in a study of blood T cell repertoires in COVID-19. Libraries were prepared by immunoSEQ multiplex PCR; TCRdb keeps only in-frame clonotypes and omits some of them. The repertoire holds about 330,000 clones, 80% to 90% seen once, with roughly 5.2% in the top ten. Sequencing was carried out using PBMCs or T cells enriched from blood (not recorded which). These receptors all stem from a woman aged 25 to 45 who had recovered from COVID-19. Both conserved end residues are part of each CDR3. The D gene is left open where the match is weak. Not every row has a clone size; where given, it reads once, few, many or a size class.

d_call clone_size v_call cdr3_aa
NA NA TRBV6-5 CASSYSPLQGNGYTF
TRBD1 few TRBV30 CAWSSHRGSRGNSPLHF
NA NA TRBV19 CASSPQAGYGYTF
TRBD2 NA TRBV11-2 CASSLFYIAGGPGGELFF
NA NA TRBV10-2 CASSVGGLPGNTIYF
NA NA TRBV5-4 CASSSRTTDWETQYF
NA NA TRBV2 CASSDIRETQYF
TRBD1 NA TRBV5-5 CASSQTPDRPGGYTF
NA NA TRBV5-4 CASSLAQGNEKLFF
NA once TRBV19 CASSGPDEQYF